The source of this T cell receptor beta chain is a study of blood T cell repertoires in COVID-19. The CDR3 contains 16 residues. Germline V gene data show CDR1 as LNHNV and CDR2 as YYDKDF (reference sequence). With 5 bases removed from V and 0 bases from J, the gap between germline ends came to 13 bases. Only in-frame clones appear in the TCRdb table, and some are missing; sequencing was by immunoSEQ multiplex PCR. The sample includes about 62,000 clones, less than 80% of them seen just once. J is TRBJ2-2 and V is TRBV15; D is unresolved. The sequence was obtained from a man between 60 and 70 years old with acute or convalescent COVID-19. The specimen sequenced was peripheral blood. The CDR3 coding sequence is TGTGCCACCAGCGCTTATTTTACGGCGAACACCGGGGAGCTGTTTTTT. This codes for CATSAYFTANTGELFF.